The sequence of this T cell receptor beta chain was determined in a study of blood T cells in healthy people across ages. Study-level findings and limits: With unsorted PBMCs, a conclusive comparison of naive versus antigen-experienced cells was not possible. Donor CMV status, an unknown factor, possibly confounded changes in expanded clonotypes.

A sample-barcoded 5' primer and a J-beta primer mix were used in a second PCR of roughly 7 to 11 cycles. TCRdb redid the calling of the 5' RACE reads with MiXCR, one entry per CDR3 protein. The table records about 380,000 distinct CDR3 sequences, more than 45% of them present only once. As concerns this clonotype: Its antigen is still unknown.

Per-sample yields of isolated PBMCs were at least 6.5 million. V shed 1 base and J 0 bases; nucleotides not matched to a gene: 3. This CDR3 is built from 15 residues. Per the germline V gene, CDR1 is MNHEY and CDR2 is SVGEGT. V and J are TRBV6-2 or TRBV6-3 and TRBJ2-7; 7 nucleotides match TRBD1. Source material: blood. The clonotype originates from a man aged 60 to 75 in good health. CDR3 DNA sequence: TGTGCCAGCAGTTACTTTCGGGACAGCTCCTACGAGCAGTACTTC. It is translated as CASSYFRDSSYEQYF.